This T cell receptor (beta chain) appears in the sequencing data of a study of chemoradiotherapy in HPV16-positive cancers. The CDR3 runs to 16 residues. CDR1 MDHEN and CDR2 SYDVKM come from the germline V gene. Trimming cost V 1 base and J 0 bases; bases outside gene matches: 3. Repeated repertoire sampling spanned the course of chemoradiotherapy. Clones were sequenced by immunoSEQ multiplex PCR, and TCRdb holds only the in-frame ones, with some missing. The table includes about 21,000 clones, approximately 87% detected once. The clonotype originates from a human donor with HPV-associated anogenital cancer. This rearrangement joins TRBV28 to TRBJ1-3; the match to TRBD1 covers 7 bases. Sequencing was performed on blood, taken from a patient who underwent chemoradiotherapy. Here the CDR3 DNA reads TGTGCCAGCAGTTTATCGACAGGGAACTCTGGAAACACCATATATTTT. It specifies CASSLSTGNSGNTIYF.